These 23 T cell receptor beta chains were sequenced from one sample in a study of blood T cell repertoires in COVID-19 (dated by TCRdb to about 2020). The receptor library was made with the immunoSEQ multiplex PCR assay. TCRdb carries this immuneACCESS record with in-frame sequences only. Its versions omit some clonotypes, under half of them owing to an unresolved V gene in the studies checked, with the rest unexplained. The table for this sample lists 150,000 or so clones; more than 80% of them were counted only once. Roughly 12% of the sample is taken by the ten largest. The sample consisted of PBMCs or T cells enriched from blood (not recorded which). The receptors stem from a man aged 45-65 years who had recovered from COVID-19.

This rearrangement joins TRBV5-1 to TRBJ2-7; TRBD2 might be the D (5 bases). Trimming cost V 4 bases and J 5 bases, with 13 bases left between them. CDR3 length equals 13 residues. The germline CDR1 and CDR2 sequences are SGHRS and YFSETQ. As DNA, the CDR3 is TGCGCCAGCAGCCCATTTTCCGGGAACGAGCAGTACTTC. Amino acids: CASSPFSGNEQYF.

The genes are TRBV18 and TRBJ2-7, with 8 bases lining up with TRBD1. The J segment lost 5 bases and the V segment lost 3 bases, leaving 3 bases of the junction unmatched. The CDR3 loop spans 13 amino acids. CDR1 and CDR2 from the germline V gene are KGHSH and LQKENI. The CDR3: CASSPQGAHEQYF. The CDR3 DNA reads as TGTGCCAGCTCACCGCAGGGGGCCCACGAGCAGTACTTC. Using reference TRBV18 and TRBJ2-7 for the parts outside the CDR3, the full variable domain is NAGVMQNPRHLVRRRGQEARLRCSPMKGHSHVYWYRQLPEEGLKFMVYLQKENIIDESGMPKERFSAEFPKEGPSILRIQQVVRGDSAAYFCASSPQGAHEQYFGPGTRLTVT.

This chain uses TRBV7-6 with TRBJ1-3, with TRBD1 identical over 10 bases. The germline CDR1 and CDR2 sequences are SGHVS and FNYEAQ. After removal of 5 bases from V and 4 bases from J, the junction contained 8 bases not matched to a gene. This CDR3 comprises 16 residues. The DNA of the CDR3 is TGTGCCAGCAGCCTGGGACAGGGGAATTGGGGAAACACCATATATTTT. This codes for CASSLGQGNWGNTIYF.

V usage is TRBV5-1 and J usage is TRBJ1-2; D unclear. The CDR3 has 14 residues. With 5 bases removed from V and 5 bases from J, the gap between germline ends came to 16 bases. The germline gives CDR1 SGHRS, CDR2 YFSETQ. CDR3 DNA sequence: TGCGCCAGCAGGGCCGTCGCCGGGAGGTATGGCTACACCTTC. Amino acid sequence: CASRAVAGRYGYTF.

This clone was seen a single time. The rearrangement links TRBV9 to TRBJ1-1, with 8 bases lining up with TRBD1. CDR1 is SGDLS, CDR2 YYNGEE, per germline. Germline trimming cut 3 bases from V and 2 bases from J; bases unmatched to any gene: 3. The CDR3 consists of 14 residues. The CDR3 sequence: CASSAGQGNTEAFF. The CDR3 region has the DNA TGTGCCAGCAGCGCCGGACAGGGTAACACTGAAGCTTTCTTT.

The gene calls are TRBV18 and TRBJ2-7, with 7 bases matching TRBD2. Trimming at V came to 3 bases and at J to 7 bases, leaving 9 bases not matched to a gene. This CDR3 is built from 14 residues. Germline loops: CDR1 KGHSH, CDR2 LQKENI. CDR3 nucleotide sequence: TGTGCCAGCTCACCCCCAGCGGGGAGCGTGGAGCAGTACTTC. Its protein product is CASSPPAGSVEQYF.

This rearrangement joins TRBV7-8 to TRBJ1-4; the match to TRBD1 covers 8 bases. Germline lookup yields CDR1 SGHVS and CDR2 FQNEAQ. This CDR3 is 13 amino acids long. V dropped 5 bases and J dropped 8; count of bases not matched to a gene: 4. The CDR3 protein is CASSLRDREKLFF. The CDR3 coding sequence is TGTGCCAGCAGCCTGAGGGACAGGGAAAAACTGTTTTTT. The whole variable domain, remainder taken from reference TRBV7-8 and TRBJ1-4, is GAGVSQSPRYKVAKRGQDVALRCDPISGHVSLFWYQQALGQGPEFLTYFQNEAQLDKSGLPSDRFFAERPEGSVSTLKIQRTQQEDSAVYLCASSLRDREKLFFGSGTQLSVL.

This rearrangement joins TRBV18 to TRBJ1-2, with 7 bases lining up with TRBD1. This CDR3 contains 14 residues. The germline V gene has CDR1 KGHSH and CDR2 LQKENI. Trimming took 3 bases from V and 4 from J; bases not matched to a gene: 5. This CDR3 reads CASSPGQLTYGYTF. CDR3 in DNA: TGTGCCAGCTCACCGGGACAGCTCACCTATGGCTACACCTTC. Together with reference TRBV18 and TRBJ1-2, the CDR3 gives the full variable domain: NAGVMQNPRHLVRRRGQEARLRCSPMKGHSHVYWYRQLPEEGLKFMVYLQKENIIDESGMPKERFSAEFPKEGPSILRIQQVVRGDSAAYFCASSPGQLTYGYTFGSGTRLTVV.

The genes are TRBV9 and TRBJ1-2; D is ambiguous. The CDR3 has 14 amino acids. Germline V lookup: CDR1 SGDLS, CDR2 YYNGEE. Trimming shortened V by 4 bases and J by 4 bases, and 14 bases separated the two germline ends. The CDR3 DNA is TGTGCCAGCAGCCCAGCGGCGGGGATCTATGGCTACACCTTC. Protein product: CASSPAAGIYGYTF.

This chain joins TRBV3-1 (or the pseudogene TRBV3-2) and TRBJ1-2, with D possibly being TRBD1 (5 bases). The V end lost 0 bases, the J end lost 4 bases, and 9 bases lay between the germline ends. CDR1 is LGHDT, CDR2 YNNKEL, per germline (reference sequence). The CDR3 consists of 14 residues. CDR3 nucleotides: TGTGCCAGCAGCCAAGATCAGGGTCGCTATGGCTACACCTTC. Protein sequence: CASSQDQGRYGYTF.

The chain has TRBV5-1 and TRBJ1-4; TRBD1 is a possible D gene (6 bases). The CDR3 runs 16 residues. V gave up 7 bases and J gave up 1 base, with 17 bases separating them. In germline, CDR1 is SGHRS, CDR2 YFSETQ. CDR3 residues: CASAAGASGTNEKLFF. The CDR3 DNA follows: TGCGCCAGCGCTGCGGGGGCTTCGGGAACTAATGAAAAACTGTTTTTT.

This chain connects TRBV28 to TRBJ2-3, with 9 bases lining up with TRBD1. Trimming cost V 6 bases and J 0 bases; bases outside gene matches: 7. CDR3 length: 16 residues. From germline, CDR1 is MDHEN and CDR2 SYDVKM. In DNA, the CDR3 is TGTGCCAGCAGGTCAACCGGGACAGGGAGCACAGATACGCAGTATTTT. Protein: CASRSTGTGSTDTQYF.

This rearrangement joins TRBV4-3 to TRBJ1-3, with a possible D match to TRBD1 (6 bases). This CDR3 has 15 amino acids. Germline CDR1 reads LGHNA; CDR2 reads YSLEER. Trimming left V 4 bases short and J 4 bases short, with 14 bases between. The CDR3 protein is CASSPQGRGGNTIYF. As DNA, the CDR3 is TGCGCCAGCAGCCCCCAGGGGAGGGGAGGAAACACCATATATTTT.

The rearrangement joins TRBV9 to TRBJ2-1; TRBD2 matches at 8 bases. CDR1 is SGDLS, CDR2 YYNGEE, per germline. The CDR3 has 14 residues. Trimming took 5 bases from V and 6 from J; bases not matched to a gene: 7. The DNA for the CDR3 is TGTGCCAGCAGTTCCCTAGCGGGCCCCAATGAGCAGTTCTTC. It translates to CASSSLAGPNEQFF.

V gene TRBV1 combines with J gene TRBJ2-1; TRBD2 reflects the table's D call only, with no check against the DNA. TRBV1 is listed as a pseudogene. This CDR3 has 15 residues. The CDR3 region is CTSSKTSAIDNEQFF. CDR3 DNA: TGCACCAGCAGCAAAACTAGCGCGATCGACAATGAGCAGTTCTTC.

The V and J genes are TRBV10-3 and TRBJ2-5, with 8 bases lining up with TRBD2. Per the germline V gene, CDR1 is ENHRY and CDR2 is SYGVKD. Trimming at V came to 4 bases and at J to 2 bases, leaving 9 bases not matched to a gene. The CDR3 has 16 residues. The CDR3 nucleotides read TGTGCCATCAGTGGGAGGGCGGGGGGACGTCAAGAGACCCAGTACTTC. It yields the protein CAISGRAGGRQETQYF.

The V call is TRBV6-5, the J call TRBJ2-5; TRBD2 might be the D (5 bases). Germline assignment: CDR1 MNHEY and CDR2 SVGAGI. Trimming pared 7 bases from V and 2 bases from J, leaving 17 bases between. CDR3 length: 15 residues. CDR3 amino acids: CASTDGAARQETQYF. DNA of the CDR3: TGTGCCAGCACCGACGGAGCGGCTCGTCAAGAGACCCAGTACTTC.

The chain uses TRBV3-1 (or the pseudogene TRBV3-2) and TRBJ2-7; D gene uncertain. The germline V gene encodes CDR1 LGHDT and CDR2 YNNKEL (reference sequence). V lost 3 bases and J lost 2, with 5 bases in between. This CDR3 spans 12 amino acids. The CDR3 reads CASSHPTYEQYF. The CDR3 region has the DNA TGTGCCAGCAGCCATCCCACCTACGAGCAGTACTTC.

The rearrangement joins TRBV10-2 to TRBJ2-7; D is unresolved. V was shortened by 2 bases and J by 2 bases, with 10 bases between the two germline ends. The CDR3 spans 14 residues. Germline lookup yields CDR1 WSHSY and CDR2 SAAADI. CDR3 in amino acids: CASSEDLTTYEQYF. The CDR3, as DNA: TGCGCCAGCAGTGAGGACCTGACAACCTACGAGCAGTACTTC.

The rearrangement joins TRBV7-3 to TRBJ1-6, with D uncertain. The germline V gene encodes CDR1 SGHTA and CDR2 FQGTGA. CDR3 length: 14 amino acids. Trimming took off 1 base at V and 9 bases at J, with 10 bases between the two ends. CDR3 protein: CASSLNPRTSPLHF. CDR3 nucleotide sequence: TGTGCCAGCAGCTTAAATCCGAGAACTTCACCCCTCCACTTT.

The rearrangement uses TRBV7-2 and TRBJ2-4; 9 bases agree with TRBD2. The CDR3 runs 16 residues. Unmatched junction bases numbered 9, after V lost 0 bases and J lost 9 bases. Per the germline V gene, CDR1 is SGHTA and CDR2 is FQGNSA. The CDR3 DNA reads TGTGCCAGCAGCTTAGCCCAGGCGGGGGGGGCGGGCATTCAGTACTTC. This sequence encodes CASSLAQAGGAGIQYF.

The chain joins TRBV6-5 to TRBJ1-5; D ambiguous. Germline CDR1 and CDR2: MNHEY and SVGAGI. The CDR3 spans 13 residues. V was shortened by 6 bases and J by 4 bases, with 10 bases between the two germline ends. DNA of the CDR3: TGTGCCAGCAGGTCGTCCGGGAATCAGCCCCAGCATTTT. Its protein is CASRSSGNQPQHF.

The J gene is TRBJ2-3, the V gene TRBV5-1; TRBD2 matches at 8 bases. The germline gives CDR1 SGHRS, CDR2 YFSETQ. V lost 0 bases, J lost 5 bases, and 5 bases stayed unmatched. This CDR3 has 15 amino acids. CDR3 DNA sequence: TGCGCCAGCAGCTTGGCGCGGGGGGCGGGAGATACGCAGTATTTT. Its protein product is CASSLARGAGDTQYF.